This entry lists 30 T cell receptor beta chains sequenced from one sample in a study of cytomegalovirus exposure and HLA in healthy donors. With 60 Vbeta and 13 Jbeta primers, the PCR was carried out. The data were produced by immunoSEQ multiplex PCR, yet TCRdb's version contains in-frame clones alone and is incomplete. The sample consists of about 160,000 clones, about 85% of them appearing once. Input material: PBMCs. These receptor sequences come from a man in his late teens or twenties in good health and CMV-seropositive.

The gene calls are TRBV18 and TRBJ1-1; maybe TRBD1 (5 bases). The CDR3 sequence is 15 residues long. The germline V gene encodes CDR1 KGHSH and CDR2 LQKENI. Trimming removed 6 bases from V and 1 base from J, with 15 bases in between. The CDR3 coding sequence is TGTGCCAGCTCGCCGACTGGGGGGAAGAACACTGAAGCTTTCTTT. Its translation is CASSPTGGKNTEAFF.

Comments on this clone: The sample has other DNA sequences that encode this CDR3 too. The chain employs TRBV5-1 and TRBJ2-7; TRBD1 agrees at 7 bases. The V gene end was trimmed by 4 bases and the J gene end by 0 bases; junction bases not matched to a gene: 7. Germline V gene lookup returns CDR1 SGHRS and CDR2 YFSETQ. The CDR3 totals 15 residues. The CDR3, as DNA: TGCGCCAGCAGCCCCTGGACAGGAAGCTCCTACGAGCAGTACTTC. Translating gives CASSPWTGSSYEQYF.

For this clone: Other DNA sequences in the sample encode the same CDR3. The V gene is TRBV7-2, the J gene TRBJ1-1; the match to TRBD1 covers 8 bases. V shed 5 bases, J shed 2 bases, and the junction held 4 bases outside the gene matches. The CDR3 consists of 14 residues. The germline gives CDR1 SGHTA, CDR2 FQGNSA. The CDR3 nucleotides are TGTGCCAGCAGCCGCCAGGGGGCAAACACTGAAGCTTTCTTT. This encodes CASSRQGANTEAFF.

V and J are TRBV10-3 and TRBJ1-2; D gene uncertain. CDR1 and CDR2 (germline): ENHRY, SYGVKD. V lost 4 bases and J lost 3, with 12 bases in between. CDR3 length: 14 residues. CDR3 residues: CAISAGGPDYGYTF. DNA for the CDR3: TGTGCCATCAGTGCAGGAGGCCCGGACTATGGCTACACCTTC.

This chain links TRBV6-5 with TRBJ2-7; TRBD2 agrees at 7 bases. This CDR3 comprises 13 residues. V shed 6 bases and J 4 bases; nucleotides not matched to a gene: 6. The V gene's germline CDR1 is MNHEY and CDR2 SVGAGI. CDR3 sequence (DNA): TGTGCCAGCAGCCGGGCGGGGGAATACGAGCAGTACTTC. Its protein is CASSRAGEYEQYF.

The chain carries TRBV5-6 and TRBJ2-2; 7 positions match TRBD1. V trimming: 3 bases; J trimming: 6 bases; junction bases outside the gene matches: 11. Germline loops: CDR1 SGHDT, CDR2 YYEEEE. CDR3 length equals 16 residues. DNA for the CDR3: TGTGCCAGCAGCTCGTTCGTCCTACAGGGGTCCGGGGAGCTGTTTTTT. It yields the protein CASSSFVLQGSGELFF.

The chain joins TRBV6-1 to TRBJ1-5; D uncertain. The CDR3 runs 14 residues. V dropped 4 bases and J dropped 0 bases, with 7 bases sitting between them. From germline, CDR1 is MNHNS and CDR2 SASEGT. The CDR3, as DNA: TGTGCCAGCAGTGCCCAGAATAGCAATCAGCCCCAGCATTTT. Translation gives CASSAQNSNQPQHF.

The chain joins TRBV6-5 to TRBJ2-7; no clear D. The CDR3 consists of 11 residues. The germline CDR1 and CDR2 sequences are MNHEY and SVGAGI. V lost 5 bases, J lost 6 bases, and 8 bases lay in between. For the CDR3, the DNA is TGTGCCAGCAGTACCCCCGGCGAGCAGTACTTC. Translating it yields CASSTPGEQYF.

The chain recombines TRBV21-1 with TRBJ2-5; no DNA check was done on the table's D call, TRBD2. TRBV21-1 is annotated as a pseudogene. There are 16 residues in the CDR3. For the CDR3, the DNA is TGTGCCAGCAGTCCCCTCGAGGCCCACCCTCTTGAGACCCAGTACTTC. Amino acids: CASSPLEAHPLETQYF.

Remarks on this clone: Other DNA sequences in the same sample also yield this CDR3. This rearrangement joins TRBV7-2 to TRBJ1-5; D uncertain. V was pared by 5 bases and J by 6 bases, with 8 bases between. The V gene's germline CDR1 is SGHTA and CDR2 FQGNSA. This CDR3 is 12 amino acids long. The CDR3 sequence: CASSPRGQPQHF. The CDR3, as DNA: TGTGCCAGCAGCCCACGGGGTCAGCCCCAGCATTTT. Complete variable domain (other parts from reference TRBV7-2 and TRBJ1-5): GAGVSQSPSNKVTEKGKDVELRCDPISGHTALYWYRQSLGQGLEFLIYFQGNSAPDKSGLPSDRFSAERTGGSVSTLTIQRTQQEDSAVYLCASSPRGQPQHFGDGTRLSIL.

The V gene is TRBV7-9, the J gene TRBJ2-2; D may be TRBD1 (6 bases). CDR1 SEHNR and CDR2 FQNEAQ come from the germline V gene (reference sequence). The ends were cut back, 5 bases at V and 1 base at J, with 11 bases in the middle. The CDR3 totals 15 residues. This chain's CDR3 is CASSARDMNTGELFF. CDR3 nucleotide sequence: TGTGCCAGCAGCGCCCGGGACATGAACACCGGGGAGCTGTTTTTT.

The J gene is TRBJ1-3, the V gene TRBV18; possibly TRBD1 for D (5 bases). CDR3 length: 12 residues. V lost 3 bases, J lost 7 bases, and 7 bases lay in between. Germline assignment: CDR1 KGHSH and CDR2 LQKENI. The CDR3, as DNA: TGTGCCAGCTCACCGAAGGGGAACACCATATATTTT. It specifies CASSPKGNTIYF.

Only a few counts were recorded for this clone. V gene TRBV6-1 combines with J gene TRBJ1-6; TRBD1 agrees at 8 bases. Germline V gives CDR1 MNHNS, CDR2 SASEGT. V gave up 7 bases and J gave up 6 bases; unmatched junction bases: 8. The CDR3 is made up of 15 amino acids. The CDR3 loop is CASTEGQAVNSPLHF. DNA for the CDR3: TGTGCCAGCACCGAGGGACAGGCCGTTAATTCACCCCTCCACTTT.

This chain links TRBV6-1 with TRBJ1-5; TRBD1 might be the D (6 bases). In germline, CDR1 is MNHNS, CDR2 SASEGT. The ends were cut back, 1 base at V and 5 bases at J, with 15 bases in the middle. CDR3 length equals 16 residues. CDR3 residues: CASSEELGGGDQPQHF. DNA of the CDR3: TGTGCCAGCAGTGAAGAATTAGGAGGGGGGGATCAGCCCCAGCATTTT.

The chain recombines TRBV6-5 with TRBJ1-5; 11 positions match TRBD1. The CDR3 length is 16 residues. CDR1 and CDR2 from the germline V gene are MNHEY and SVGAGI. V shed 4 bases and J 2 bases; nucleotides not matched to a gene: 4. CDR3 region: CASSSGQGAGNQPQHF. The CDR3 DNA follows: TGTGCCAGCAGTTCCGGACAGGGGGCCGGCAATCAGCCCCAGCATTTT.

The V and J genes are TRBV9 and TRBJ1-4, with TRBD1 matching 10 bases. V was pared by 1 base and J by 7 bases, with 4 bases of the junction left unmatched. The CDR3 spans 15 residues. CDR1 SGDLS and CDR2 YYNGEE come from the germline V gene. This chain's CDR3 is CASSVRGQGVEKLFF. For the CDR3, the DNA is TGTGCCAGCAGCGTACGTGGACAGGGGGTTGAAAAACTGTTTTTT.

V and J are TRBV7-8 and TRBJ2-1; 9 bases map to TRBD2. The germline V gene encodes CDR1 SGHVS and CDR2 FQNEAQ. The J segment lost 7 bases and the V segment lost 5 bases, leaving 15 bases of the junction unmatched. CDR3 length: 17 residues. The CDR3 loop reads CASSAPTQPRGGNEQFF. CDR3 sequence (DNA): TGTGCCAGCAGCGCCCCTACCCAGCCGCGGGGGGGGAATGAGCAGTTCTTC.

The J gene is TRBJ1-6, the V gene TRBV7-2; D call uncertain. Germline lookup yields CDR1 SGHTA and CDR2 FQGNSA. Trimming took off 1 base at V and 10 bases at J, with 14 bases between the two ends. This CDR3 comprises 15 residues. CDR3 loop: CASSLGFIDGSPLHF. CDR3 DNA sequence: TGTGCCAGCAGCTTAGGGTTCATAGACGGGTCACCCCTCCACTTT.

The gene calls are TRBV6-1 and TRBJ2-1, with 8 bases identical to TRBD2. CDR3 length: 14 residues. CDR1 MNHNS and CDR2 SASEGT come from the germline V gene. V shed 3 bases, J shed 8 bases, and the junction held 6 bases outside the gene matches. The CDR3 protein is CASSDPLAGYEQFF. CDR3 nucleotides: TGTGCCAGCAGTGACCCCTTAGCGGGGTATGAGCAGTTCTTC.

V is TRBV4-3 and J is TRBJ2-2, with 13 bases lining up with TRBD2. Germline V gene data show CDR1 as LGHNA and CDR2 as YSLEER. The CDR3 loop spans 17 amino acids. Losses at the gene ends were 0 bases for V and 6 bases for J; bases not matched to a gene: 4. This CDR3 is CASSQDSTSGGAGELFF. CDR3 sequence (DNA): TGCGCCAGCAGCCAAGATTCCACTAGCGGGGGGGCCGGGGAGCTGTTTTTT.

This clone was observed once. The chain combines TRBV6-1 with TRBJ2-2; possibly TRBD1 for D (6 bases). V lost 6 bases and J 4 bases, leaving 15 bases between the germline ends. This CDR3 has 15 amino acids. CDR1 MNHNS and CDR2 SASEGT come from the germline V gene. The DNA of the CDR3 is TGTGCCAGCAGGCCCCCAGGGGATCGCACCGGGGAGCTGTTTTTT. Its protein is CASRPPGDRTGELFF.

This chain uses TRBV6-5 with TRBJ2-5; TRBD1 is a possible D gene (7 bases). The closer fit of TRBJ2-7 to the DNA end suggests the J call may be wrong. Per germline, CDR1 MNHEY and CDR2 SVGAGI. The CDR3 contains 14 residues. The CDR3 is CASRKQGGTYEQYF. DNA of the CDR3: TGTGCCAGCAGAAAGCAGGGGGGCACCTACGAGCAGTACTTC.

This chain joins TRBV10-3 and TRBJ1-5; 9 bases match TRBD1. With 0 bases clipped from V and 6 bases from J, the junction kept 12 bases outside the gene matches. Germline assignment: CDR1 ENHRY and CDR2 SYGVKD. This CDR3 is built from 18 residues. CDR3 residues: CAISESGLSGTGSQPQHF. DNA of the CDR3: TGTGCCATCAGTGAGTCGGGTTTAAGTGGGACAGGGAGTCAGCCCCAGCATTTT.

The chain recombines TRBV29-1 with TRBJ1-1; TRBD1 is a possible D gene (5 bases). CDR3 length equals 13 residues. V dropped 5 bases and J dropped 4 bases, with 14 bases sitting between them. Germline loops: CDR1 SQVTM, CDR2 ANQGSEA. The CDR3 region is CSVRDGGGTEAFF. CDR3 bases: TGCAGCGTTCGGGACGGGGGGGGCACTGAAGCTTTCTTT. The entire variable domain, with the rest obtained from reference TRBV29-1 and TRBJ1-1, is as follows: SAVISQKPSRDICQRGTSLTIQCQVDSQVTMMFWYRQQPGQSLTLIATANQGSEATYESGFVIDKFPISRPNLTFSTLTVSNMSPEDSSIYLCSVRDGGGTEAFFGQGTRLTVV.

The CDR3 is CASSGRAGDRADTQYF. The CDR3 DNA follows: TGTGCCAGCAGCGGACGAGCGGGGGATCGCGCAGATACGCAGTATTTT. The V call is TRBV9, the J call TRBJ2-3; 8 bases match TRBD2. Germline V CDR1 and CDR2: SGDLS, YYNGEE. After removal of 3 bases from V and 4 bases from J, the junction contained 10 bases not matched to a gene. The CDR3 has 16 residues. Supplemented by reference TRBV9 and TRBJ2-3, the full variable domain reads DSGVTQTPKHLITATGQRVTLRCSPRSGDLSVYWYQQSLDQGLQFLIQYYNGEERAKGNILERFSAQQFPDLHSELNLSSLELGDSALYFCASSGRAGDRADTQYFGPGTRLTVL.

The chain links TRBV4-1 to TRBJ1-2; no clear D gene. From germline, CDR1 is MGHRA and CDR2 YSYEKL. CDR3 size: 12 residues. Trimming shortened V by 1 base and J by 7 bases, and 7 bases separated the two germline ends. DNA of the CDR3: TGCGCCAGCAGCCAAGGGCCTGGTGGCTACACCTTC. Translation gives CASSQGPGGYTF.

This chain joins TRBV27 and TRBJ1-6; 7 bases fit TRBD1. CDR3 length: 17 amino acids. J lost 8 bases, V lost 4 bases, and 14 bases had no gene match. Per the germline V gene, CDR1 is MNHEY and CDR2 is SMNVEV (reference sequence). The CDR3 nucleotides are TGTGCCAGCAGTTCCTTAGCGACAGGGCGTAGGGATTCACCCCTCCACTTT. Amino acids: CASSSLATGRRDSPLHF.

This clone showed up just a few times. The gene calls are TRBV6-1 and TRBJ1-5; TRBD1 agrees at 8 bases. The CDR3 sequence is 16 residues long. Germline CDR1 and CDR2: MNHNS and SASEGT. With 1 base clipped from V and 5 bases from J, the junction kept 7 bases outside the gene matches. DNA of the CDR3: TGTGCCAGCAGTGAAGGAAAGCGACAGGGGTATCAGCCCCAGCATTTT. Amino acids: CASSEGKRQGYQPQHF.

This chain uses TRBV15 with TRBJ1-1; TRBD1 is a possible D gene (5 bases). With 1 base removed from V and 4 bases from J, the gap between germline ends came to 10 bases. Germline-derived CDR1 and CDR2 are LNHNV and YYDKDF (reference sequence). This CDR3 is 14 amino acids long. In nucleotides, the CDR3 is TGTGCCACCAGCAGAGGGGGCGGGGTCACTGAAGCTTTCTTT. It specifies CATSRGGGVTEAFF.

V and J are TRBV9 and TRBJ1-3; a weak D match, TRBD1 (5 bases). This CDR3 region has 17 residues. Germline CDR1 SGDLS, CDR2 YYNGEE. V was shortened by 1 base and J by 0 bases, with 14 bases between the two germline ends. DNA for the CDR3: TGTGCCAGCAGCGTAACAGGATTAAGCTACTCTGGAAACACCATATATTTT. Translating it yields CASSVTGLSYSGNTIYF.